This T cell receptor beta chain was recovered during a study of blood T cell repertoires in COVID-19. About the research overall: Nucleic acid was either cDNA or gDNA, and it came from T cells, B-cell-depleted T cells, or PBMCs.

How the authors handled the data: Reference gene primer amplification gave nucleated cell count estimates. Clones were sequenced by immunoSEQ multiplex PCR, and TCRdb holds only the in-frame ones, with some missing. D and trimming come from the DNA, and the V and J calls and clone size come from that table. The sample holds under 300,000 clones; about nine tenths are singletons and the top ten take around 0.9%. Looked up from germline, CDR1 is LNHDA and CDR2 is SQIVND (reference sequence). The CDR3 has 14 amino acids. Input material: peripheral blood. This chain joins TRBV19 and TRBJ1-5; the D gene is possibly TRBD1 (5 bases). The TCR comes from a man aged 25 to 45 with COVID-19, enrolled during active disease. The CDR3 loop is CSVSRQLSNQPQHF. The CDR3 DNA reads TGTTCAGTTTCCCGACAGTTGAGCAATCAGCCCCAGCATTTT.